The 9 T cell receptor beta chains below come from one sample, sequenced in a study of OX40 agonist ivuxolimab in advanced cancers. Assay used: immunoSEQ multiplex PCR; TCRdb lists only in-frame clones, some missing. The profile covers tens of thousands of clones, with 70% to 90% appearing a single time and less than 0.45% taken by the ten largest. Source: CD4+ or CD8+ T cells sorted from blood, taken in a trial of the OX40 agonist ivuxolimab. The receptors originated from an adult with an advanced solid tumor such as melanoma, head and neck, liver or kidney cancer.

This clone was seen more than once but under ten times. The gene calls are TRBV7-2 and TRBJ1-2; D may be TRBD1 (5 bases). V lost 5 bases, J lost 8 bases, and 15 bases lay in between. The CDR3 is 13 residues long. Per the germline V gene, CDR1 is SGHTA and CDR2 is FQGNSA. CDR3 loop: CASSVERRGGYTF. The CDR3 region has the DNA TGTGCCAGCAGCGTAGAAAGGAGGGGAGGCTACACCTTC.

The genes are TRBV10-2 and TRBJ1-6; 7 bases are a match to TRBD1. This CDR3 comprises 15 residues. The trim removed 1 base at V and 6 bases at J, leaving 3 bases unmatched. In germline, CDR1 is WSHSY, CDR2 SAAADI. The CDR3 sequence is CASSEWGQSNSPLHF. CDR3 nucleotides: TGCGCCAGCAGTGAGTGGGGACAGTCTAATTCACCCCTCCACTTT.

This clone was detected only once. The CDR3 region is CASGSGTGGPEAFF. In DNA form, the CDR3 reads TGTGCTAGTGGCTCCGGGACCGGAGGTCCTGAAGCTTTCTTT. This chain joins TRBV12-5 and TRBJ1-1; TRBD1 is a possible D gene (5 bases). Germline values: CDR1 LGHNT, CDR2 FRNRAP. There are 14 residues in the CDR3. With 6 bases removed from V and 6 bases from J, the gap between germline ends came to 17 bases.

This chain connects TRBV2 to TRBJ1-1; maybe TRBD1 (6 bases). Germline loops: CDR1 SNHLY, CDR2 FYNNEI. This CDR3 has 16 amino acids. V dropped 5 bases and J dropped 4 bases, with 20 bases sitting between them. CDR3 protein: CASSRRGQSGSTEAFF. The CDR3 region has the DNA TGTGCCAGCAGTAGGCGGGGGCAAAGCGGGTCCACTGAAGCTTTCTTT.

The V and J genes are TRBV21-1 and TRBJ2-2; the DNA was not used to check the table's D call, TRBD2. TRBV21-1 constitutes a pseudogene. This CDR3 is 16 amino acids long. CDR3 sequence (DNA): TGTGCCAGCAGCGCACCGGGACTAGCCGACACCGGGGAGCTGTTTTTT. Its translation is CASSAPGLADTGELFF.

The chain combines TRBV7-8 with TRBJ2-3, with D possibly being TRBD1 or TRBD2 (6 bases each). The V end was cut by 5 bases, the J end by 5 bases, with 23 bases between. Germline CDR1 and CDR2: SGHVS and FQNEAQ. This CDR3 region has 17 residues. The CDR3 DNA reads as TGTGCCAGCAGCCCCCTCCCTTCTGGGGGGCGGTTAGATACGCAGTATTTT. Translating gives CASSPLPSGGRLDTQYF.

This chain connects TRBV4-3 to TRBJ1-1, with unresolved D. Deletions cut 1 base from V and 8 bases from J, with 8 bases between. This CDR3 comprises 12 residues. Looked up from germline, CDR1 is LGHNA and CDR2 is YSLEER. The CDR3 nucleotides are TGCGCCAGCAGCCAAGTTGGAGGAGAAGCTTTCTTT. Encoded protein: CASSQVGGEAFF.

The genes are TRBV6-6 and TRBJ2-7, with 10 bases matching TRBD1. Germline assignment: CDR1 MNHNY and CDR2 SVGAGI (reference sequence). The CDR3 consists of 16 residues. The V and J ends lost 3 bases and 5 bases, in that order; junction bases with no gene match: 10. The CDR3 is CASSYSPGQGTHEQYF. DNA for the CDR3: TGTGCCAGCAGTTATAGTCCGGGACAGGGGACTCACGAGCAGTACTTC.

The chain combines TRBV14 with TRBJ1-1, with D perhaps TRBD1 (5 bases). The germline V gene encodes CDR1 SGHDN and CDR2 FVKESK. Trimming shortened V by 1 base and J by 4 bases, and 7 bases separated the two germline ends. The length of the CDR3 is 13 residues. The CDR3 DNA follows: TGTGCCAGCAGCCAAGTCGGGGGCACTGAAGCTTTCTTT. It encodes CASSQVGGTEAFF. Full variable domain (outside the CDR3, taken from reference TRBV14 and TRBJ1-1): EAGVTQFPSHSVIEKGQTVTLRCDPISGHDNLYWYRRVMGKEIKFLLHFVKESKQDESGMPNNRFLAERTGGTYSTLKVQPAELEDSGVYFCASSQVGGTEAFFGQGTRLTVV.